A selection of T cell receptor beta chains follows, all from one sample in a study of blood T cell repertoires in COVID-19. Method: immunoSEQ multiplex PCR; TCRdb's copy keeps in-frame clones and lacks some. The sample lists about 130,000 clones, about four fifths occurring once. Sequenced: peripheral blood. The receptors derive from a woman aged 80 or over with acute or convalescent COVID-19. Each CDR3 is given with its conserved first and last residue. Fields, in order: V gene, J gene, CDR3 protein.

v_gene: TRBV3-1/TRBV3-2; j_gene: TRBJ2-2; CDR3aa: CASSQAGGTGELFF
v_gene: TRBV3-1/TRBV3-2; j_gene: TRBJ2-7; CDR3aa: CAGSNRGSSYEQYF
v_gene: TRBV7-2; j_gene: TRBJ2-7; CDR3aa: CASSFGGSGEQYF
v_gene: TRBV5-1; j_gene: TRBJ1-4; CDR3aa: CASSPGTGNEKLFF
v_gene: TRBV28; j_gene: TRBJ1-1; CDR3aa: CASNPPPGGMNTEAFF
v_gene: TRBV19; j_gene: TRBJ1-5; CDR3aa: CASSGGQGGFYSNQPQHF
v_gene: TRBV10-3; j_gene: TRBJ2-7; CDR3aa: CAISAGTGVSYEQYF
v_gene: TRBV7-2; j_gene: TRBJ1-4; CDR3aa: CASSLARVDTNEKLFF
v_gene: TRBV12-5; j_gene: TRBJ1-6; CDR3aa: CASGLVLGTGNNSPLHF
v_gene: TRBV19; j_gene: TRBJ1-5; CDR3aa: CATKDRGNQPQHF
v_gene: TRBV10-3; j_gene: TRBJ1-6; CDR3aa: CAISDFRGQGRSPLHF
v_gene: TRBV6-1; j_gene: TRBJ1-2; CDR3aa: CASSEVRQGLSIGYTF
v_gene: TRBV29-1; j_gene: TRBJ1-1; CDR3aa: CSVRTGGTEAFF
v_gene: TRBV9; j_gene: TRBJ1-2; CDR3aa: CASSVGQGAGGYTF
v_gene: TRBV7-9; j_gene: TRBJ2-2; CDR3aa: CASSFPSLTGTRPRELFF
v_gene: TRBV15; j_gene: TRBJ2-3; CDR3aa: CATSSPGTGAPDTQYF
v_gene: TRBV4-2; j_gene: TRBJ2-7; CDR3aa: CASSQDDLRSGVSYEQYF
v_gene: TRBV5-1; j_gene: TRBJ1-1; CDR3aa: CASSSTRGRDTEAFF
v_gene: TRBV2; j_gene: TRBJ2-3; CDR3aa: CASRNSAGDTQYF
v_gene: TRBV21-1; j_gene: TRBJ1-6; CDR3aa: CASSNHQTGVYNSPLHF